This T cell receptor beta chain was documented in a study of cytomegalovirus exposure and HLA in healthy donors. The donors were part of the roughly 130-subject validation cohort, which stood apart from the approximately 640-subject first cohort. Per germline, CDR1 MDHEN and CDR2 SYDVKM. J lost 2 bases, V lost 6 bases, and 2 bases had no gene match. The CDR3 sequence is 13 residues long. Produced via immunoSEQ multiplex PCR; TCRdb's table is partial and in-frame only. The table lists about 160,000 clones, roughly 91% of them singletons, with 10% in the top ten. Points on this clone: What it recognizes is unknown.

Study results and caveats: Reported performance of the classifier showed diagnosis of cytomegalovirus status with high specificity and sensitivity. Subsequent analysis revealed that first-cohort TCR clusters tended to co-occur in the 130 or so validation repertoires. There were some public TCRs occurring in many donors, but most TCR sequences were rare.

The rearrangement joins TRBV28 to TRBJ2-3; 7 nucleotides align to TRBD1. Sequences were obtained from PBMCs. This receptor was obtained from a woman younger than 30 in good health and CMV-seropositive. This CDR3 is CASRGQITDTQYF. The CDR3 DNA is TGTGCCAGCAGGGGACAGATCACAGATACGCAGTATTTT.